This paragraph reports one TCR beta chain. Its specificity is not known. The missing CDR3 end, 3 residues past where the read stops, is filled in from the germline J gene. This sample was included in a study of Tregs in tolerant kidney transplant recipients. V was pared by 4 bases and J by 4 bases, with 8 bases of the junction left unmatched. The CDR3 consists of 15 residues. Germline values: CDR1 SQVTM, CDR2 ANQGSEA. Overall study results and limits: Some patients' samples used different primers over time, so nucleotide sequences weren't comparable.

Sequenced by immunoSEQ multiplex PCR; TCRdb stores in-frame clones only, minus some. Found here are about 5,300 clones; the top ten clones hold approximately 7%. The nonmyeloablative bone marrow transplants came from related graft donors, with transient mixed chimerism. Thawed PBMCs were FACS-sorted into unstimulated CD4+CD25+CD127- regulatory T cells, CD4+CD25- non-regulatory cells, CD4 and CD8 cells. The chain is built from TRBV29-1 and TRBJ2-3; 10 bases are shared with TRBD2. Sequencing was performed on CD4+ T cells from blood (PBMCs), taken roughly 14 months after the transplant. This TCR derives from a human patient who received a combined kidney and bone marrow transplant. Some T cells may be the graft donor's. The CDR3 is CSVVAGGESPDTQYF. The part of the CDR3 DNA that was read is TGCAGCGTTGTAGCGGGAGGAGAAAGTCCAGATACG.